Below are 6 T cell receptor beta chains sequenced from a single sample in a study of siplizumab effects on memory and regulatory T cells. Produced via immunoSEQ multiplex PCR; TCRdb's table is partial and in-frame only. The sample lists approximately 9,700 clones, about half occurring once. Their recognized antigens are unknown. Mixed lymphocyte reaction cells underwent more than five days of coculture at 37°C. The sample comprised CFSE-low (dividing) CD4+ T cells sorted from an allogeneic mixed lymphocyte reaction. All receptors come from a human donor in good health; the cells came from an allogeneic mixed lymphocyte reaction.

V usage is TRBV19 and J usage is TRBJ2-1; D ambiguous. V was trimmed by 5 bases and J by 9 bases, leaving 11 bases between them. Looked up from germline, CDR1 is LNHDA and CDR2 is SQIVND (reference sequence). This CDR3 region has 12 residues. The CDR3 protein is CASSRWDSEQFF. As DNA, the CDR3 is TGTGCCAGTAGTCGGTGGGATAGTGAGCAGTTCTTC. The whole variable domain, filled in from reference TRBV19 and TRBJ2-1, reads DGGITQSPKYLFRKEGQNVTLSCEQNLNHDAMYWYRQDPGQGLRLIYYSQIVNDFQKGDIAEGYSVSREKKESFPLTVTSAQKNPTAFYLCASSRWDSEQFFGPGTRLTVL.

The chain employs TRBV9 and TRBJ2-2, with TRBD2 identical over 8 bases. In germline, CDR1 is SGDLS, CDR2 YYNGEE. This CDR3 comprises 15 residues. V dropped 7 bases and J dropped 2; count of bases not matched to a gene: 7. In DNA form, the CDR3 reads TGTGCCAGCGGGGGACTAGTAATTAACACCGGGGAGCTGTTTTTT. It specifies CASGGLVINTGELFF.

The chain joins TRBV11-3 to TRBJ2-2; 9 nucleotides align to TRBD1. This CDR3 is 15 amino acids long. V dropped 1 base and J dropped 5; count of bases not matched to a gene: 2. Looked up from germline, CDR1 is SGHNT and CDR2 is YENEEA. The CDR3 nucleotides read TGTGCCAGCAGCTTAGGAGGGACAGGGACCGGGGAGCTGTTTTTT. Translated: CASSLGGTGTGELFF.

CDR3 nucleotide sequence: TGCGCCAGCAGTCCCTCCCAGGGTGACACCGGGGAGCTGTTTTTT. Residues: CASSPSQGDTGELFF. The V and J genes are TRBV23-1 and TRBJ2-2; D perhaps matches TRBD1 (5 bases). TRBV23-1 is an open reading frame whose function is uncertain. This CDR3 has 15 amino acids. V was cut by 4 bases and J by 3 bases, with 12 bases left in between.

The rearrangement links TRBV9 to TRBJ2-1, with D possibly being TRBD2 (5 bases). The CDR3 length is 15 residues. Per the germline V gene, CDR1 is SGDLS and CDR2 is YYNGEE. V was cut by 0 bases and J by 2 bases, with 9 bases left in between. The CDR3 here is CASSVGPSPYNEQFF. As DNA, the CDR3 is TGTGCCAGCAGCGTAGGTCCTAGCCCCTACAATGAGCAGTTCTTC.

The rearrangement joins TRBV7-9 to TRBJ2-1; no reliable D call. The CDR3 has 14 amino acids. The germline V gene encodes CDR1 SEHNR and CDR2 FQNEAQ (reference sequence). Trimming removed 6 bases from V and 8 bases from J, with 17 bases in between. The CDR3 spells CASSFRNRIDEQFF. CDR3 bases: TGTGCCAGCAGTTTTAGGAATCGTATCGATGAGCAGTTCTTC.